The text below deals with one T cell receptor (beta chain). A single record per CDR3 protein comes from TCRdb applying MiXCR to the RT-PCR reads. The sample holds hundreds of thousands of distinct CDR3 sequences; approximately 14% are singletons and the top ten take just over 3.5%. The CDR3 is made up of 15 amino acids. V was pared by 6 bases and J by 2 bases, with 16 bases between. Germline CDR1 is SGHTA and CDR2 is FQGNSA. This TCR came from a female donor in good health, serving as a healthy control. The V and J genes are TRBV7-2 and TRBJ1-2; possibly TRBD1 for D (5 bases). The sample taken for sequencing was memory CD4+ T cells from blood. For the CDR3, the DNA is TGTGCCAGCAGGCAAACGGGGGGAGCAAACTATGGCTACACCTTC. Residues: CASRQTGGANYGYTF.